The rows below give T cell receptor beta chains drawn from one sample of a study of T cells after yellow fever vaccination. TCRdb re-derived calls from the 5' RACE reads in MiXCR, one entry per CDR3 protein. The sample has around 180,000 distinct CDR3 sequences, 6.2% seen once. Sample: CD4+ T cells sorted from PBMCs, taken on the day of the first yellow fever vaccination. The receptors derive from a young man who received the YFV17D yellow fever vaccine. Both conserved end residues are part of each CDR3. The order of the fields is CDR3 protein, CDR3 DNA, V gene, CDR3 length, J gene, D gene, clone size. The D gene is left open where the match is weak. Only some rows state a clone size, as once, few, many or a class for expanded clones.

CASSYREHTEAFF | TGTGCCAGCAGTTACCGGGAGCACACTGAAGCTTTCTTT | TRBV6-5 | 13 | TRBJ1-1 | . | few
CASSLKWGTTYEQYF | TGTGCCAGCAGCCTAAAATGGGGCACAACCTACGAGCAGTACTTC | TRBV7-2 | 15 | TRBJ2-7 | . | .
CASSLRSRTSARDSTDTQYF | TGTGCCAGCAGCTTAAGGTCCCGAACTAGCGCCAGAGATAGCACAGATACGCAGTATTTT | TRBV7-6 | 20 | TRBJ2-3 | TRBD2 | many
CASYEGGGAHEQFF | TGCGCCAGCTACGAGGGCGGGGGGGCCCATGAGCAGTTCTTC | TRBV5-1 | 14 | TRBJ2-1 | TRBD2 | few
CASSLDYPGTQYF | TGTGCCAGCAGTTTAGACTATCCGGGGACCCAGTACTTC | TRBV6-6 | 13 | TRBJ2-5 | . | few
CASSARRWNNSGNTIYF | TGTGCCAGCAGCGCCCGACGCTGGAATAACTCTGGAAACACCATATATTTT | TRBV4-2 | 17 | TRBJ1-3 | . | many
CASSHRGITGELFF | TGTGCCAGCAGTCACAGGGGTATCACCGGGGAGCTGTTTTTT | TRBV28 | 14 | TRBJ2-2 | TRBD1 | many
CASSLASGGAVTGELFF | TGCGCCAGCAGCTTGGCCAGCGGGGGGGCCGTCACCGGGGAGCTGTTTTTT | TRBV5-1 | 17 | TRBJ2-2 | TRBD2 | .
CASSSGQGYGQPQHF | TGTGCCAGCAGCTCAGGACAGGGGTATGGTCAGCCCCAGCATTTT | TRBV11-2 | 15 | TRBJ1-5 | TRBD1 | few
CSARDNEGWGNQPQHF | TGCAGTGCTAGAGATAACGAGGGTTGGGGCAATCAGCCCCAGCATTTT | TRBV20-1 | 16 | TRBJ1-5 | . | many
CASSYRMGQPNEKLFF | TGTGCCAGCAGTTACCGGATGGGACAGCCAAATGAAAAACTGTTTTTT | TRBV6-5 | 16 | TRBJ1-4 | TRBD1 | .
CAISLEGGRDEAFF | TGTGCCATCAGTTTGGAGGGGGGGCGGGATGAAGCTTTCTTT | TRBV10-3 | 14 | TRBJ1-1 | . | .
CASSSLAGGGDTQYF | TGTGCCAGCAGCTCTCTAGCGGGGGGAGGGGATACGCAGTATTTT | TRBV6-5 | 15 | TRBJ2-3 | TRBD2 | .
CASSLAGRTHTQYF | TGTGCCAGCAGCTTGGCAGGCAGAACTCATACGCAGTATTTT | TRBV5-6 | 14 | TRBJ2-3 | . | .
CAAQSTRQFF | TGTGCCGCCCAGTCCACGAGGCAGTTCTTC | TRBV7-9 | 10 | TRBJ2-1 | . | few
CASSSGGLAGGRNIQYF | TGTGCCAGCAGCTCGGGGGGACTAGCGGGGGGGCGAAACATTCAGTACTTC | TRBV7-6 | 17 | TRBJ2-4 | TRBD2 | many
CASRATEPREKLFF | TGTGCCAGCAGGGCCACAGAACCCCGGGAAAAACTGTTTTTT | TRBV27 | 14 | TRBJ1-4 | . | .
CSTNRGGQETQYF | TGCAGCACAAATCGTGGGGGGCAAGAGACCCAGTACTTC | TRBV20-1 | 13 | TRBJ2-5 | . | .
CASSRAGGNQPQHF | TGTGCCAGCTCACGGGCAGGCGGCAATCAGCCCCAGCATTTT | TRBV18 | 14 | TRBJ1-5 | . | many
CASRPGSGGRNSPLHF | TGTGCCAGCAGACCGGGGTCGGGGGGCAGGAATTCACCCCTCCACTTT | TRBV12-3/TRBV12-4 | 16 | TRBJ1-6 | . | many
CASSLDRSGELFF | TGTGCCAGCAGCTTAGACAGGTCCGGGGAGCTGTTTTTT | TRBV7-2 | 13 | TRBJ2-2 | . | .
CASSQGQGKYNEQFF | TGTGCCAGCAGCCAGGGACAGGGGAAATACAATGAGCAGTTCTTC | TRBV7-2 | 15 | TRBJ2-1 | TRBD1 | few
CAIKPEGSQAFF | TGTGCCATCAAACCTGAGGGATCACAAGCTTTCTTT | TRBV10-3 | 12 | TRBJ1-1 | . | few
CASSLSGRPGELFF | TGCGCCAGCAGCTTATCCGGGAGGCCCGGGGAGCTGTTTTTT | TRBV5-1 | 14 | TRBJ2-2 | TRBD2 | many
CATSDFGREGGYTF | TGTGCCACCAGTGATTTCGGCAGGGAAGGGGGCTACACCTTC | TRBV24-1 | 14 | TRBJ1-2 | . | many
CASSFMGTDTQYF | TGTGCCAGCAGCTTCATGGGGACAGATACGCAGTATTTT | TRBV7-2 | 13 | TRBJ2-3 | . | few
CASSQSSGAPHTQYF | TGCGCCAGCAGCCAGTCTAGCGGGGCCCCGCATACGCAGTATTTT | TRBV5-1 | 15 | TRBJ2-3 | TRBD2 | .
CASAAANSNQPQHF | TGTGCCAGCGCAGCGGCGAATAGCAATCAGCCCCAGCATTTT | TRBV28 | 14 | TRBJ1-5 | . | many
CATSRDDFVSISSSSYNEQFF | TGTGCCACCAGCAGAGATGATTTCGTCAGTATATCCTCGAGCTCCTACAATGAGCAGTTCTTC | TRBV15 | 21 | TRBJ2-1 | . | .
CASSWPIGQKNIQYF | TGTGCCAGCAGCTGGCCGATTGGACAGAAAAACATTCAGTACTTC | TRBV11-2 | 15 | TRBJ2-4 | . | many
CASSPTNRGDSEAFF | TGTGCCAGCAGTCCCACCAACAGGGGTGATTCTGAAGCTTTCTTT | TRBV27 | 15 | TRBJ1-1 | TRBD1 | few
CASSVSSTDTQYF | TGTGCCAGCAGCGTTTCTAGCACAGATACGCAGTATTTT | TRBV7-2 | 13 | TRBJ2-3 | . | few
CASSLQSGLNQPQHF | TGTGCCAGCAGCTTACAGTCGGGGCTGAATCAGCCCCAGCATTTT | TRBV7-6 | 15 | TRBJ1-5 | . | many
CASSQTRITGELFF | TGTGCCAGCAGCCAGACCAGGATCACAGGGGAGCTGTTTTTT | TRBV3-1 | 14 | TRBJ2-2 | . | many
CASTRTGTNGETQYF | TGTGCCAGCACCCGGACCGGGACAAACGGCGAGACCCAGTACTTC | TRBV7-9 | 15 | TRBJ2-5 | . | many
CASSLAGQGSTDTQYF | TGCGCCAGCAGCTTGGCGGGACAGGGTAGCACAGATACGCAGTATTTT | TRBV5-1 | 16 | TRBJ2-3 | TRBD1 | many
CASSRGRQAPSRTQYF | TGTGCCAGCAGTCGCGGTCGACAGGCTCCTAGTCGGACCCAGTACTTC | TRBV12-3/TRBV12-4 | 16 | TRBJ2-5 | . | many